The source of this TCR beta chain is a study of T cells in localized non-small cell lung cancer. Findings and caveats of the study: Owing to sequencing of a solitary tumor region, heterogeneity cannot be discounted. Compared with tumor, uninvolved adjacent lung displayed greater T cell clonality, ranking highest overall. Appearance in adjacent lung was seen for a median about 60 of the top 100 tumor clones. Longer overall survival associated with higher blood T cell density; shorter survival with higher adjacent-lung clonality.

Notes on this clone: Its specificity is unknown.

Measured with immunoSEQ multiplex PCR; TCRdb has only the in-frame clones, and not every one. The sample holds tens of thousands of clones, roughly 86% seen once. The receptor's source is a man aged 35 to 69 with stage II lung adenocarcinoma. The sequencing used PBMCs, collected before any cancer treatment.

The CDR3 coding sequence is TGTGCCAGCAGCTTTGCCCCCCCGCCGCAGGGGTTACCTTACAATGAGCAGTTCTTC. This sequence encodes CASSFAPPPQGLPYNEQFF. The chain recombines TRBV7-8 with TRBJ2-1; weak D call: TRBD1 (6 bases). The CDR3 spans 19 residues. Between the trimmed V and J ends, which lost 3 bases and 4 bases, there was a span of 25 bases. Germline V gene data show CDR1 as SGHVS and CDR2 as FQNEAQ. The complete variable domain, with remaining parts taken from reference TRBV7-8 and TRBJ2-1, reads GAGVSQSPRYKVAKRGQDVALRCDPISGHVSLFWYQQALGQGPEFLTYFQNEAQLDKSGLPSDRFFAERPEGSVSTLKIQRTQQEDSAVYLCASSFAPPPQGLPYNEQFFGPGTRLTVL.